The clone carrying this TCR beta chain appeared many times. Its specificity is unknown. Germline CDR1 GTSNPN, CDR2 SVGIG (reference sequence). The CDR3 covers 13 residues. With V trimmed by 4 bases and J by 2 bases, 4 bases remained unmatched. Amplification yielded TCR beta CDR3 regions, with RNA transcripts as the source. The study used the HTBI primer set for a first-round RT-PCR of the TCR CDR3. From the multiplex PCR reads, TCRdb called clonotypes with MiXCR, one entry per CDR3 protein. The sample has 380,000 or so distinct CDR3 sequences, approximately 19% seen once. Diagnosis relied on clinical symptoms, serum thyroxine and TRAb, thyroid ultrasound and orbital computed tomography. This sample stems from a study of T cells in Graves' hyperthyroidism and ophthalmopathy. Study results and caveats: Most thyroid-expanded clonotypes above 0.001 were also found in blood.

This clonotype was sampled from a woman in her late teens or twenties with Graves' hyperthyroidism. Sample: blood. The V and J genes are TRBV30 and TRBJ2-5, with 7 positions matching TRBD2. For the CDR3, the DNA is TGTGCCTGGACTAGCGGACTTCAAGAGACCCAGTACTTC. Translating it yields CAWTSGLQETQYF.